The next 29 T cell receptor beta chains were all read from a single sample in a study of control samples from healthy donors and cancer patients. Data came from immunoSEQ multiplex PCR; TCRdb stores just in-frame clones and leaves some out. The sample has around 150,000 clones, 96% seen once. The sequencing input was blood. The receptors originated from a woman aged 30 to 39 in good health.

The CDR3 sequence is CASSGGGGTEAFF. In nucleotides, the CDR3 is TGTGCCAGCAGCGGGGGCGGGGGAACTGAAGCTTTCTTT. The V and J genes are TRBV5-5 and TRBJ1-1; possible D gene TRBD1, 6 bases. V was trimmed by 4 bases and J by 5 bases, leaving 12 bases between them. This CDR3 has 13 residues. Germline CDR1 is SGHKS and CDR2 is YYEKEE (reference sequence).

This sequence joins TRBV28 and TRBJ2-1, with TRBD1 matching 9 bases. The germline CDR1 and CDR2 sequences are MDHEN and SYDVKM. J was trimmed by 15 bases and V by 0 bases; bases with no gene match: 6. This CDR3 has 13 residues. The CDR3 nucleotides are TGTGCCAGCAGTTTATGGTCACAGGGGGCCAGGTTCTTC. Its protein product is CASSLWSQGARFF.

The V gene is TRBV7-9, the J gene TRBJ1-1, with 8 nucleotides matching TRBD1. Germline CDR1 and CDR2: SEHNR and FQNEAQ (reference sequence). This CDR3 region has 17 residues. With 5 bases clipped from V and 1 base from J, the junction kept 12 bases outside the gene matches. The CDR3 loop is CASSQTGENWSNTEAFF. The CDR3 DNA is TGTGCCAGCAGCCAGACAGGGGAAAACTGGTCGAACACTGAAGCTTTCTTT.

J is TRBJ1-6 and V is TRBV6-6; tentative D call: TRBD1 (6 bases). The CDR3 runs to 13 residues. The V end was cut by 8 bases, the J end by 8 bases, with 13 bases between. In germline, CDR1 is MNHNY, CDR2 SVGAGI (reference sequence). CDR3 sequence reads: CASRRRGDSPLHF. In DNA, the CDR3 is TGTGCCAGCCGGCGGAGGGGGGATTCACCCCTCCACTTT.

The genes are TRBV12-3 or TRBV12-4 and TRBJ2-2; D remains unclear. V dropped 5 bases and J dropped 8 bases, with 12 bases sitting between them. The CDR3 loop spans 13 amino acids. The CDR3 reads CASSLDGWGELFF. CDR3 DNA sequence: TGTGCCAGCAGTCTGGATGGGTGGGGGGAGCTGTTTTTT.

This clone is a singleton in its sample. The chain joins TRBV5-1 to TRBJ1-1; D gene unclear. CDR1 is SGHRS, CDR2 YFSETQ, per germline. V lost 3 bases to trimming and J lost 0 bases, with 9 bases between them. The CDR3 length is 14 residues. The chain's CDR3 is CASSSGRLNTEAFF. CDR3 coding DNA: TGCGCCAGCAGCTCCGGACGTCTGAACACTGAAGCTTTCTTT.

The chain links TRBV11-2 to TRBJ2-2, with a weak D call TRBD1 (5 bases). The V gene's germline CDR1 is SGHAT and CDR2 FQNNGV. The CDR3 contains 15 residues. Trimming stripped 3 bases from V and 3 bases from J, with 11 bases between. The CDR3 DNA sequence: TGTGCCAGCAGCTTGTTAGGGGAATACACCGGGGAGCTGTTTTTT. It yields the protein CASSLLGEYTGELFF.

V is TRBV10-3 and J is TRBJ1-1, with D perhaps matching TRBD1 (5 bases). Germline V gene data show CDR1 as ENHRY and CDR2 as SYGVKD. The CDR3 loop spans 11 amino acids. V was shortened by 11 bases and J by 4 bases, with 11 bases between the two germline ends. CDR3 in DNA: TGTGCCTCTCAGGGCAGCACTGAAGCTTTCTTT. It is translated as CASQGSTEAFF.

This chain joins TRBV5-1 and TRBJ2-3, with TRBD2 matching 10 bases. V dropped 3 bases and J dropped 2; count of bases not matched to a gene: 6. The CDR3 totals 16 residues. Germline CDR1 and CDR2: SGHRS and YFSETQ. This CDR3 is CASSWWTSGYTDTQYF. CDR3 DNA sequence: TGCGCCAGCAGCTGGTGGACTAGCGGATACACAGATACGCAGTATTTT.

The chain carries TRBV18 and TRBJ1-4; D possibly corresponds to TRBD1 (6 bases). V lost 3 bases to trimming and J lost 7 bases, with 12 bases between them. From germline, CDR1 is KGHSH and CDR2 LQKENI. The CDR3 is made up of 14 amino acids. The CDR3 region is CASSPMGAGEKLFF. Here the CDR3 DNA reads TGTGCCAGCTCACCTATGGGGGCCGGTGAAAAACTGTTTTTT.

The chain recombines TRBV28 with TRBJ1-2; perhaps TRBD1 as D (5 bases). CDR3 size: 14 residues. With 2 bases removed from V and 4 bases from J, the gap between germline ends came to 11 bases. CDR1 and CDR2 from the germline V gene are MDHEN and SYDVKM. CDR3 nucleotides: TGTGCCAGCAGTTTAATGGGGGGGACCTATGGCTACACCTTC. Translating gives CASSLMGGTYGYTF.

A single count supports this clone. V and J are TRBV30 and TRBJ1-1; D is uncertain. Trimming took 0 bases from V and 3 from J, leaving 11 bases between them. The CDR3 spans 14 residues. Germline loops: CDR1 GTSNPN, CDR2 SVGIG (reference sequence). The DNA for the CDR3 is TGTGCCTGGAGTGTCAAGGGTGGGTACACTGAAGCTTTCTTT. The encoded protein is CAWSVKGGYTEAFF.

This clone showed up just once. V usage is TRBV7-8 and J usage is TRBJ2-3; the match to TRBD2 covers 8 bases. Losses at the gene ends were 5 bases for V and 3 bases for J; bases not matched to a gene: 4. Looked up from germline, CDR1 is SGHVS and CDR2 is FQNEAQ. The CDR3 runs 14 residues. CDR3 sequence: CASSAREGTDTQYF. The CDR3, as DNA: TGTGCCAGCAGCGCCCGGGAGGGGACAGATACGCAGTATTTT.

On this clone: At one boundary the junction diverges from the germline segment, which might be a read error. The CDR3 DNA is TGTGCTAGCAGCTCTCCCGGGACAGGGCTTGCTTGCGAGCAGTACTTC. Amino acid sequence: CASSSPGTGLACEQYF. The rearrangement links TRBV7-7 to TRBJ2-7; 9 bases map to TRBD1. CDR1 is SSHAT, CDR2 FNYEAQ, per germline (reference sequence). The CDR3 is 16 amino acids. Combining the CDR3 with reference TRBV7-7 and TRBJ2-7 gives the whole variable domain GAGVSQSPRYKVTKRGQDVTLRCDPISSHATLYWYQQALGQGPEFLTYFNYEAQPDKSGLPSDRFSAERPEGSISTLTIQRTEQRDSAMYRCASSSPGTGLACEQYFGPGTRLTVT.

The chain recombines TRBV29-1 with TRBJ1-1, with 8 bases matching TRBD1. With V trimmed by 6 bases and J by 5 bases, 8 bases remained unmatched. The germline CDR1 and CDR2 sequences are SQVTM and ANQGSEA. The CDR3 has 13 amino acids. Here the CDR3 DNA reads TGCAGCGTGGGGGGACAGGAAGGGACTGAAGCTTTCTTT. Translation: CSVGGQEGTEAFF.

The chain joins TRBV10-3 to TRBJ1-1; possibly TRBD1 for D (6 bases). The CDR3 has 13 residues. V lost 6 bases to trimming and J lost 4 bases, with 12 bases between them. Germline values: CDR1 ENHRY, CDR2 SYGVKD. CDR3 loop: CAIRGEGGTEAFF. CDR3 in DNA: TGTGCCATCAGGGGGGAGGGGGGCACTGAAGCTTTCTTT.

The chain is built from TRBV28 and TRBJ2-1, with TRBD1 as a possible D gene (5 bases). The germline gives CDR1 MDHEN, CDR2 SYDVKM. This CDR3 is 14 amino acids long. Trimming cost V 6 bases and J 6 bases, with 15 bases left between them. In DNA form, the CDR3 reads TGTGCCAGCAGCCCCGTTGGGGCAGGCAATGAGCAGTTCTTC. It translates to CASSPVGAGNEQFF.

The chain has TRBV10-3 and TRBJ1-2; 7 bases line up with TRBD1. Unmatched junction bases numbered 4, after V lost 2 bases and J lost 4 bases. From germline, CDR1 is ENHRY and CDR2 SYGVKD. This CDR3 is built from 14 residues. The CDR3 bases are TGTGCCATCAGTGAGGGGACAGTGCCCTATGGCTACACCTTC. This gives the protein CAISEGTVPYGYTF.

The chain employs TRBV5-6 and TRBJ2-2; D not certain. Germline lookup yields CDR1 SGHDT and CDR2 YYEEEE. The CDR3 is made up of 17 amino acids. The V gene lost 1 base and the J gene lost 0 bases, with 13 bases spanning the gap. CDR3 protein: CASSLFYGDSNTGELFF. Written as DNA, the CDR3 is TGTGCCAGCAGCTTGTTTTACGGAGATTCGAACACCGGGGAGCTGTTTTTT.

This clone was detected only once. The CDR3 coding sequence is TGTGCCAGCAGCGTAGCCCCGCTGGGGGGGAGTGAAAAACTGTTTTTT. Its protein is CASSVAPLGGSEKLFF. The chain has TRBV9 and TRBJ1-4; a possible D gene is TRBD1 (5 bases). V shed 0 bases and J shed 7 bases, with 16 bases lying between them. CDR1 SGDLS and CDR2 YYNGEE come from the germline V gene. The CDR3 totals 16 residues.

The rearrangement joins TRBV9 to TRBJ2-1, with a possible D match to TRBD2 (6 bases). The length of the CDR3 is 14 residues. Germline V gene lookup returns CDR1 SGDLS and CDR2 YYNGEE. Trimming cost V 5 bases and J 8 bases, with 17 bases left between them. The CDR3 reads CASSAAAGTYEQFF. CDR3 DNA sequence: TGTGCCAGCAGTGCGGCGGCGGGAACGTATGAGCAGTTCTTC.

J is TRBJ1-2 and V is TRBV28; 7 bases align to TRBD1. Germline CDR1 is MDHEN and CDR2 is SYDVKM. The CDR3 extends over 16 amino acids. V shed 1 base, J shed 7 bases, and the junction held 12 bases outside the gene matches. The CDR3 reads CASSLFQGQGVGGYTF. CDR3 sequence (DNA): TGTGCCAGCAGTTTATTTCAAGGGCAGGGGGTTGGTGGCTACACCTTC.

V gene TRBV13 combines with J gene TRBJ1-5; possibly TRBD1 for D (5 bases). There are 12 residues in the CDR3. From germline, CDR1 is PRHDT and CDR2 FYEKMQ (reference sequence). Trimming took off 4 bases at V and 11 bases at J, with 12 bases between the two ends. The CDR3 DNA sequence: TGTGCCAGCAGCTCCGGGGGTGGCACCCAGCATTTT. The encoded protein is CASSSGGGTQHF. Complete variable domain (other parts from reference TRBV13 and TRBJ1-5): AAGVIQSPRHLIKEKRETATLKCYPIPRHDTVYWYQQGPGQDPQFLISFYEKMQSDKGSIPDRFSAQQFSDYHSELNMSSLELGDSALYFCASSSGGGTQHFGDGTRLSIL.

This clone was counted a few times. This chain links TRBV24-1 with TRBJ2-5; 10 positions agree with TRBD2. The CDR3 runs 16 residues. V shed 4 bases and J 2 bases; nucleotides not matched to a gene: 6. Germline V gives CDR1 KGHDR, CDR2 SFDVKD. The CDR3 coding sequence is TGTGCCACCAGTGAACTAGCGGGGAATTCTCAAGAGACCCAGTACTTC. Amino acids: CATSELAGNSQETQYF.

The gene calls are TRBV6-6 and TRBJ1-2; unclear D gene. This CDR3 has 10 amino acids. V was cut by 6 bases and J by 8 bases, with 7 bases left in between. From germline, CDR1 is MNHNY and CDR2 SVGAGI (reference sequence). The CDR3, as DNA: TGTGCCAGCAGACACAGCGGCTACACCTTC. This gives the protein CASRHSGYTF.

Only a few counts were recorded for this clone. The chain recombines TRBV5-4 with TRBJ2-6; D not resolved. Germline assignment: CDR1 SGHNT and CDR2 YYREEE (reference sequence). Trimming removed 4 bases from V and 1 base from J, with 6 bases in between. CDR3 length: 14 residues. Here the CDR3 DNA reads TGTGCCAGCAGCACGGATTCTGGGGCCAACGTCCTGACTTTC. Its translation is CASSTDSGANVLTF.

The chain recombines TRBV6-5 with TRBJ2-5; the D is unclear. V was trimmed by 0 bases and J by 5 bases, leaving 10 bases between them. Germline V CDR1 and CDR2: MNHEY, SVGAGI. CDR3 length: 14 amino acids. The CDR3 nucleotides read TGTGCCAGCAGTTACTCTCGGCTAACGGAGACCCAGTACTTC. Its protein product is CASSYSRLTETQYF.

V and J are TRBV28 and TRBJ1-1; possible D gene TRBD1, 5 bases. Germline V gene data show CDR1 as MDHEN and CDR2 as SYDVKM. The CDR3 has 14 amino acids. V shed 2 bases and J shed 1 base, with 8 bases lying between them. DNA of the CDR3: TGTGCCAGCAGTTTAGGGACTGAGAACACTGAAGCTTTCTTT. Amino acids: CASSLGTENTEAFF.

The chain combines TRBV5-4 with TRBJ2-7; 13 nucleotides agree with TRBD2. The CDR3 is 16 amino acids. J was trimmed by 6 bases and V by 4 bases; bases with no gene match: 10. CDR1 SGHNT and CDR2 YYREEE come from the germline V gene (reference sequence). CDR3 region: CASSTGLAGPGGEQYF. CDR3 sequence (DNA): TGTGCCAGCAGCACGGGACTAGCGGGACCAGGGGGCGAGCAGTACTTC. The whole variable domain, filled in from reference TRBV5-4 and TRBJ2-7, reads ETGVTQSPTHLIKTRGQQVTLRCSSQSGHNTVSWYQQALGQGPQFIFQYYREEENGRGNFPPRFSGLQFPNYSSELNVNALELDDSALYLCASSTGLAGPGGEQYFGPGTRLTVT.